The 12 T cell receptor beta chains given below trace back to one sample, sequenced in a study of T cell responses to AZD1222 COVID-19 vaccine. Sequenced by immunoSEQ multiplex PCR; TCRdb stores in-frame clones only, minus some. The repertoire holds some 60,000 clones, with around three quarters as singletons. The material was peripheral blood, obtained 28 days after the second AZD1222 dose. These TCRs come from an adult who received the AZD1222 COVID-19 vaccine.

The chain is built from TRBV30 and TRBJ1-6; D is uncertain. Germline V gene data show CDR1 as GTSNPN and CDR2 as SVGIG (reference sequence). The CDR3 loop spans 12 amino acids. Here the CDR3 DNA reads TGTGCTTACACTCCGGACTCTTCACCCCTCCACTTT. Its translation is CAYTPDSSPLHF.

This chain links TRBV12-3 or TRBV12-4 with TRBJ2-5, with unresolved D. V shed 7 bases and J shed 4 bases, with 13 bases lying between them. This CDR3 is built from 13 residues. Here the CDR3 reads CASMGSVTETQYF. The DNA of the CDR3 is TGTGCCAGCATGGGCAGCGTGACAGAGACCCAGTACTTC.

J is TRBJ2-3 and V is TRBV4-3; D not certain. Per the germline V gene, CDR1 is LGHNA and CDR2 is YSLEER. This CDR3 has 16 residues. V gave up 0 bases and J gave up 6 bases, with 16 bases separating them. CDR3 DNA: TGCGCCAGCAGCCAAGAAGCTATCCCTGGAGCGGATACGCAGTATTTT. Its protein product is CASSQEAIPGADTQYF.

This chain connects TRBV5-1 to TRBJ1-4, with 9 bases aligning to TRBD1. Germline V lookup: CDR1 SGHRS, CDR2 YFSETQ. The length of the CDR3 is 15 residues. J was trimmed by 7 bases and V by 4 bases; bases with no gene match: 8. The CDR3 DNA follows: TGCGCCAGCAGCGAGGGACAGGGATTGGGTGAAAAACTGTTTTTT. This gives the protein CASSEGQGLGEKLFF. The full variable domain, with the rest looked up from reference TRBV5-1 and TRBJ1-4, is KAGVTQTPRYLIKTRGQQVTLSCSPISGHRSVSWYQQTPGQGLQFLFEYFSETQRNKGNFPGRFSGRQFSNSRSEMNVSTLELGDSALYLCASSEGQGLGEKLFFGSGTQLSVL.

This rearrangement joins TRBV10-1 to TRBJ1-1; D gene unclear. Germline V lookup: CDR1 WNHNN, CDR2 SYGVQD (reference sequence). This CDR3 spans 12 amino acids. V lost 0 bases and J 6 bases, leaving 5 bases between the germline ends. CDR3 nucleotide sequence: TGCGCCAGCAGTGAGTCTAAAGCTGAAGCTTTCTTT. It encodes CASSESKAEAFF.

In DNA, the CDR3 is TGTGCCAGTAGTATAGCCGGGGGACGCACGAACACCGGGGAGCTGTTTTTT. Protein sequence: CASSIAGGRTNTGELFF. The gene calls are TRBV19 and TRBJ2-2, with a possible D match to TRBD2 (6 bases). In germline, CDR1 is LNHDA, CDR2 SQIVND (reference sequence). The V and J ends lost 1 base and 0 bases respectively, with 12 bases between them. The CDR3 is 17 residues long.

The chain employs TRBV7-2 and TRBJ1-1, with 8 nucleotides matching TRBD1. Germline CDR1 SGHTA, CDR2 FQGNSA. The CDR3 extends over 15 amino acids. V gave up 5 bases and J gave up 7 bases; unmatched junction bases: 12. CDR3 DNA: TGTGCCAGCAGCAAAGTGGGGCAGGGGGCTGATGAAGCTTTCTTT. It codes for CASSKVGQGADEAFF.

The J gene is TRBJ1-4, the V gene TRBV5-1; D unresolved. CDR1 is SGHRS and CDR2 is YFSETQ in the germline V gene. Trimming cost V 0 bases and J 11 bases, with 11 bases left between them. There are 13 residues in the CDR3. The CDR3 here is CASSLAMDRKLFF. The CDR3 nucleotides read TGCGCCAGCAGCTTGGCCATGGATAGGAAACTGTTTTTT.

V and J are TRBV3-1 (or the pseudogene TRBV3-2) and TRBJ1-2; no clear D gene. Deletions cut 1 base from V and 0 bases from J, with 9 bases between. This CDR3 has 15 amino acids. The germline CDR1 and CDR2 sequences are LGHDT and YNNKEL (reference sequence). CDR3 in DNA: TGTGCCAGCAGCCAAGTCGGATCAGCTAACTATGGCTACACCTTC. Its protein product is CASSQVGSANYGYTF.

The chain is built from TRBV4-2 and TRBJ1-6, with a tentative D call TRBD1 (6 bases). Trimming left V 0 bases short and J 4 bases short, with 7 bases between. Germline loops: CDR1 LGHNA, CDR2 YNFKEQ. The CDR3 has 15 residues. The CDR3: CASSQEQGYNSPLHF. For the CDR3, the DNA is TGTGCCAGCAGCCAAGAGCAGGGGTATAATTCACCCCTCCACTTT.

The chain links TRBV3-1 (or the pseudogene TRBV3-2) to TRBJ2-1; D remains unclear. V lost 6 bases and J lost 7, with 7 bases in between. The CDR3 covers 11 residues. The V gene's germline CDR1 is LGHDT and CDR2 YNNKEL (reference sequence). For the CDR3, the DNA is TGTGCCAGCAGTCGATTTAATGAGCAGTTCTTC. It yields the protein CASSRFNEQFF.

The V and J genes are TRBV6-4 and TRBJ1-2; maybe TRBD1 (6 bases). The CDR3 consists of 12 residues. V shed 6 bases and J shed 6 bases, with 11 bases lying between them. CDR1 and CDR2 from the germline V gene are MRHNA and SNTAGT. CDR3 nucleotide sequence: TGTGCCAGCAGAACAGGGTTGGATGGCTACACCTTC. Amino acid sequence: CASRTGLDGYTF.